The TCR beta chain described here comes from a study of blood T cell repertoires in COVID-19. Study-wide background: Samples representing acute and convalescent COVID-19 were sourced from the United States, Italy and Spain.

This clone is judged medium-sized. In the study's own analysis: Reference gene primer amplification gave nucleated cell count estimates. Profiled with immunoSEQ multiplex PCR; TCRdb holds only in-frame clones, not every one. V and J calls and clone size are as listed in that table; D and trimming were resolved from the DNA. Of about 160,000 clones listed, 60% to 80% are singletons. Germline CDR1 reads WNHNN; CDR2 reads SYGVQD (reference sequence). The CDR3 consists of 17 residues. J lost 3 bases, V lost 3 bases, and 4 bases had no gene match. Sample: peripheral blood. This sequence joins TRBV10-1 and TRBJ2-2; 13 bases map to TRBD2. The sequence came from a man in his sixties or seventies with acute or convalescent COVID-19. CDR3 in amino acids: CASSDGLAGDHTGELFF. In DNA, the CDR3 is TGCGCCAGCAGTGACGGACTAGCGGGGGACCACACCGGGGAGCTGTTTTTT.